The present T cell receptor beta chain was sequenced within a study of T cell responses to AZD1222 COVID-19 vaccine. In this sample, this clone turned up a few times. The antigen remains undetermined. Findings and caveats of the study: Donors in the cohort were predominantly white British and more often female, and clonal diversity was possibly underestimated. Repertoire sampling happened only post peak T cell response. Spike-spanning, vaccine-associated CD4 TCRs were dominant at 160-218 and 743-854.

Some clones are missing from TCRdb's copy, which holds only in-frame ones; the method was immunoSEQ multiplex PCR. The top ten clones hold less than 3.5% of a sample with some 140,000 clones, about 88% of them seen once. Trimming took off 4 bases at V and 0 bases at J, with 18 bases between the two ends. Germline V CDR1 and CDR2: MGHRA, YSYEKL. This CDR3 comprises 17 residues. Specimen: peripheral blood, collected on day 0 of AZD1222 vaccination. The genes are TRBV4-1 and TRBJ1-1; TRBD1 is a possible D gene (6 bases). This sequence originates from an adult in good health. CDR3 DNA: TGCGCCAGCAGCCGAGAAGACAGGAATTATATGAACACTGAAGCTTTCTTT. This translates into CASSREDRNYMNTEAFF.